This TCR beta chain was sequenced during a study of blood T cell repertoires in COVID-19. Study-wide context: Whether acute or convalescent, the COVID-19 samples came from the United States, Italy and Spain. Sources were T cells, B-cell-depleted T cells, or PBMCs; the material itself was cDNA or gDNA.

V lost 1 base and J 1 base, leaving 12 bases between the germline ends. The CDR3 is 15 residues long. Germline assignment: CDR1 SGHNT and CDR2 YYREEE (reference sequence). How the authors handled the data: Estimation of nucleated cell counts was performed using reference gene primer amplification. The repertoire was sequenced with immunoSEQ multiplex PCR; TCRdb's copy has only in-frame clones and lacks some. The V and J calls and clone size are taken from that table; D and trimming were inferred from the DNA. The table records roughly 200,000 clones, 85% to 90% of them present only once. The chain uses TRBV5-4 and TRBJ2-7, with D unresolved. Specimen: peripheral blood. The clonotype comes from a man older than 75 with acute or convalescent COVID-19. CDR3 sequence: CASSLSATQSYEQYF. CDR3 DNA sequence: TGTGCCAGCAGCTTGTCAGCGACCCAGTCCTACGAGCAGTACTTC. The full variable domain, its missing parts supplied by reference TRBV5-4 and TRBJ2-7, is ETGVTQSPTHLIKTRGQQVTLRCSSQSGHNTVSWYQQALGQGPQFIFQYYREEENGRGNFPPRFSGLQFPNYSSELNVNALELDDSALYLCASSLSATQSYEQYFGPGTRLTVT.